This entry is about one T cell receptor (beta chain). Antigen: not known. Via CD45RO/CCR7/CD25/CD127/CD95/CD27, cells of the CD4+ naive, central memory, regulatory and stem cell-like memory subsets were sorted. Sequencing targeted expressed TCRB transcripts, as all isolated RNA had been reverse transcribed. Read counts averaged approximately 3.5 million for samples of naive, central memory and regulatory T cells. Assay: immunoSEQ multiplex PCR; the TCRdb copy retains only in-frame clones and omits some. The sample yields approximately 260,000 clones, roughly 20% seen once. The entry originates in a study of beta chain features in type 1 diabetes. Study-level points and caveats: TCRB CDR3s from Type 1 diabetes patients were moderately but significantly shorter in all four CD4+ subsets.

Material for sequencing was naive CD4+ T cells from blood. The receptor was isolated from a woman aged 40-49 years with type 1 diabetes.

CDR3 sequence reads: CSVVGQGEGGYTF. CDR3 nucleotides: TGCAGCGTTGTAGGGCAGGGTGAAGGTGGCTACACCTTC. The V and J genes are TRBV29-1 and TRBJ1-2, with TRBD1 as a possible D gene (5 bases). Per the germline V gene, CDR1 is SQVTM and CDR2 is ANQGSEA. V lost 4 bases, J lost 7 bases, and 16 bases lay in between. The CDR3 is 13 amino acids.